This T cell receptor (delta chain) was obtained from a study of gamma-delta T cells after stem cell transplantation. The sample holds a few counts of this clone. TCRdb repeated clone calling on the RT-PCR reads with CATT. The sample contains about 1,600 delta-chain clones, around 4% of which appear only once. The CDR3 spans 13 residues. Germline CDR1 and CDR2: GEAIGNYY and EKD. The J segment lost 8 bases and the V segment lost 2 bases, leaving 3 bases of the junction unmatched. This clonotype was sampled from a human donor. It is not recorded whose cells these are; they may come from a transplant donor. V usage is TRDV2 and J usage is TRDJ1; 11 bases are a match to TRDD3. Sequencing was performed on gamma-delta T cells. The CDR3: CACDKLGDKKLIF. DNA of the CDR3: TGTGCCTGTGACAAACTGGGGGATAAGAAACTCATCTTT.